This T cell receptor beta chain was sequenced for a study of blood T cell repertoires in COVID-19. Generated by immunoSEQ multiplex PCR, the TCRdb table keeps only in-frame clones and is missing some. The table lists around 330,000 clones, around 88% of them singletons. V was shortened by 6 bases and J by 1 base, with 9 bases between the two germline ends. This CDR3 comprises 14 residues. Germline loops: CDR1 MNHEY, CDR2 SVGEGT. The gene calls are TRBV6-2 or TRBV6-3 and TRBJ2-2; D is unresolved. Sequencing was performed on peripheral blood. This TCR came from a young woman with COVID-19, enrolled during active disease. For the CDR3, the DNA is TGTGCCAGCAGCCCCTACGGGAACACCGGGGAGCTGTTTTTT. This codes for CASSPYGNTGELFF.